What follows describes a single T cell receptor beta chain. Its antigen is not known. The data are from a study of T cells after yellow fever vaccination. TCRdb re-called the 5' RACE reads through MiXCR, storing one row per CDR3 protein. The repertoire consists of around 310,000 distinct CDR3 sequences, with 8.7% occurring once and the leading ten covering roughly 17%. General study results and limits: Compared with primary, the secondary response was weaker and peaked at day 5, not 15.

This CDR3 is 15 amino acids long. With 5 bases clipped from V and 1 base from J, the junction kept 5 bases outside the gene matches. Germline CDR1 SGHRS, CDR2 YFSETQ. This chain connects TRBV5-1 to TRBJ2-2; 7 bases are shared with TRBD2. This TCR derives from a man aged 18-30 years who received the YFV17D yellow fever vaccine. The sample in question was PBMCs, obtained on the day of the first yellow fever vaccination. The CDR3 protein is CASSGGDLNTGELFF. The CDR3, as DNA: TGCGCCAGCAGTGGGGGGGATTTGAACACCGGGGAGCTGTTTTTT.